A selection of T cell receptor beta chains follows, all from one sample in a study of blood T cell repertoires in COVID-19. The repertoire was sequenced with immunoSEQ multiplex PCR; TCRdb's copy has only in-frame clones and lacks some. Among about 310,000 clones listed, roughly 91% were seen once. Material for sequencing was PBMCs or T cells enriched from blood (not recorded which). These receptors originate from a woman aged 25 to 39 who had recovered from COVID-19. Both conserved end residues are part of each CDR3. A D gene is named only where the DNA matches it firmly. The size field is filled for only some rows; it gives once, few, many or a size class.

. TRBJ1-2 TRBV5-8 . TGTGCCAGCAGCCCGGGCGCGGACAGATATAACTATGGCTACACCTTC CASSPGADRYNYGYTF
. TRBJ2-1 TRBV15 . TGTGCCACCAGCAGAGGGTCGGGAGGGGGCCACAATGAGCAGTTCTTC CATSRGSGGGHNEQFF
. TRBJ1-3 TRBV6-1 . TGTGCCAGCAGTGAAGTGGCGCGGGGAAACACCATATATTTT CASSEVARGNTIYF
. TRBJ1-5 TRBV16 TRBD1 TGTGCCAGCAGTTATCGGGACAGGGGGCTTAGCAATCAGCCCCAGCATTTT CASSYRDRGLSNQPQHF
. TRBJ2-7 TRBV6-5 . TGTGCCAGCCGGCTAGTTCGACCTAGCGAGCAGTACTTC CASRLVRPSEQYF
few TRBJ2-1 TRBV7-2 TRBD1 TGTGCCAGCAGCTTTTTGGGGGACAGGATTAATGAGCAGTTCTTC CASSFLGDRINEQFF
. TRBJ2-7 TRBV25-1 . TGTGCCAGCATCTCAGGGGGGCCCTACGAGCAGTACTTC CASISGGPYEQYF
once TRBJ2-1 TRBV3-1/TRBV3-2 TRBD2 TGTGCCAGCAGCCATAAGACTAGCGGGAAGGTGGGACTACGCGAGCAGTTCTTC CASSHKTSGKVGLREQFF
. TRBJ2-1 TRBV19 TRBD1 TGTGCCAGTAGGAGAGGGACAGGGGCCTACAATGAGCAGTTCTTC CASRRGTGAYNEQFF
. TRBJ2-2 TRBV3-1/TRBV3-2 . TGTGCCAGCAGCCGGGGGGGCCCGGGGAACACCGGGGAGCTGTTTTTT CASSRGGPGNTGELFF
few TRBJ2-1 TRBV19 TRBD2 TGTGCCAGTAGTATGTGGGGGAGGGCCAGAGGTGAGCAGTTCTTC CASSMWGRARGEQFF
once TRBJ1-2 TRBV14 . TGTGCCACCGCCCCCTCCGGGACTCAGGTCCATGGCTACACCTTC CATAPSGTQVHGYTF
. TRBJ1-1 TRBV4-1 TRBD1 TGCGCCAGCAGCCGGGACAGTGAAGCTTTCTTT CASSRDSEAFF
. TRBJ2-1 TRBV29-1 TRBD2 TGCAGCGCACAAAGCGGGACCTCCTACAATGAGCAGTTCTTC CSAQSGTSYNEQFF
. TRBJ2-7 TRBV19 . TGTGCCAGTAGTATGGCCTTAGCGGCCCCTTACGAGCAGTACTTC CASSMALAAPYEQYF
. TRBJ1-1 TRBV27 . TGTGCCAGCTGGCGGGTTCTAGGCACTGAAGCTTTCTTT CASWRVLGTEAFF
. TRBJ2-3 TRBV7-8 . TGTGCCAGCAGCTTAGAGTGGGGGGCAGATACGCAGTATTTT CASSLEWGADTQYF
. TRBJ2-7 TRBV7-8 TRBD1 TGTGCCAGCAGTTTTACAGGGGCTTTGGGCTACGAGCAGTACTTC CASSFTGALGYEQYF
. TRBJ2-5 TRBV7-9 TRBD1 TGTGCCAGCAGCTTACCCCACAGGGGGTCAGAGACCCAGTACTTC CASSLPHRGSETQYF
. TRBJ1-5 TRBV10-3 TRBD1 TGTGCCACCCAAGGAGGGGGCGGTCAGCCCCAGCATTTT CATQGGGGQPQHF
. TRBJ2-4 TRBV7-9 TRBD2 TGTGCCAGCAGCTTAGTGTCTAGCGGGAGGGCCAAAAACATTCAGTACTTC CASSLVSSGRAKNIQYF
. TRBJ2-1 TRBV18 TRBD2 TGTGCCAGCTCACCTGGACTAGCGGGAAGGAATGAGCAGTTCTTC CASSPGLAGRNEQFF
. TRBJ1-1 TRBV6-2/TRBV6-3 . TGTGCCAGCAGTTACTCGCGTCCGAGAGCTACAGGGTCGACTGAAGCTTTCTTT CASSYSRPRATGSTEAFF
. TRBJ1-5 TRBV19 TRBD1 TGTGCCAGTAGTATGGGGGACAGCCAGCCCCAGCATTTT CASSMGDSQPQHF
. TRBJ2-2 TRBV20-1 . TGCAGTGCTAGTCGATCAGACTTAAACACCGGGGAGCTGTTTTTT CSASRSDLNTGELFF
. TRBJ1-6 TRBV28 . TGTGCCAGCAGTTCACCTTCGGGGGGCCATTCACCCCTCCACTTT CASSSPSGGHSPLHF
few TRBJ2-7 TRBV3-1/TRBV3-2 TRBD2 TGTGCCAGCAGCCAAGGATATGGCGGGAGGGCTTATTTC CASSQGYGGRAYF
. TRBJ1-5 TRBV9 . TGTGCCAGCAGCAAAAGCGGGGGGATTCAGCCCCAGCATTTT CASSKSGGIQPQHF
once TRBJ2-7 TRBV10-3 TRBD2 TGTGCCATCAGTGAGTTACCCACGACCGGGACTAGCGGAACCTACGAGCAGTACTTC CAISELPTTGTSGTYEQYF
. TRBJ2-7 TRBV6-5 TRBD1 TGTGCCAGCAGTATGACAGGGGGCGCATACAAGCAGTACTTC CASSMTGGAYKQYF
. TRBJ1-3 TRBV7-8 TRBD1 TGTGCCAGCAGCTTAGTAGGTCTGGCAGGGGGCGGAAACACCATATATTTT CASSLVGLAGGGNTIYF
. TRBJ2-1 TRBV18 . TGTGCCAGCTCACCACCCTCAGGCTCCTACAATGAGCAGTTCTTC CASSPPSGSYNEQFF
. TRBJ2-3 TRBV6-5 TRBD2 TGTGCCAGCAGTTACTCGCGGGAGCCAGATACGCAGTATTTT CASSYSREPDTQYF
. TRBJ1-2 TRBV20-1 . TGCAGTGCCCCAGGGAACTATGGCTACACCTTC CSAPGNYGYTF
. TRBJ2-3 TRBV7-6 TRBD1 TGTGCCAGCAGCCGGGGACAGCTGACAGATACGCAGTATTTT CASSRGQLTDTQYF
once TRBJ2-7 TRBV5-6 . TGTGCCAGCAGAACGGGATCCCTAGATTCGGGCTACGAGCAGTACTTC CASRTGSLDSGYEQYF
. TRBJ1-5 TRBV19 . TGTGCCAGTAGTACTCCCAGGGCAGGGGAAGGTCAGCCCCAGCATTTT CASSTPRAGEGQPQHF
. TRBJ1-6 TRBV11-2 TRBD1 TGTGCCAGCAGCACAAACAGGGGATTCAGCGGTTCACCCCTCCACTTT CASSTNRGFSGSPLHF
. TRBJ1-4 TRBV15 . TGTGCCACCAGCAGGTCGAACAGGGATAATGAAAAACTGTTTTTT CATSRSNRDNEKLFF
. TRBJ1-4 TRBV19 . TGTGCCACGAGGGGCCACAGGGTGAATGAAAAACTGTTTTTT CATRGHRVNEKLFF
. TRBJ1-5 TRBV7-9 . TGTGCCAGCAGCTCCGGCAATCAGCCCCAGCATTTT CASSSGNQPQHF
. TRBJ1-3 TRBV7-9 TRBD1 TGTGCCAGCAGCCAACCGGGACAGAGCTCTGGAAACACCATATATTTT CASSQPGQSSGNTIYF
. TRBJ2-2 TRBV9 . TGTGCCAGCAGCGTAGGAGCTGCGAACACCGGGGAGCTGTTTTTT CASSVGAANTGELFF